The 21 T cell receptor beta chains given below trace back to one sample, sequenced in a study of beta chain features in type 1 diabetes. General observations from the study: The study found moderately but significantly shorter TCRB CDR3s in all four CD4+ subsets of Type 1 diabetes patients.

Expressed TCRB transcripts were sequenced because the isolated RNA had all been reverse transcribed beforehand. Only in-frame clones appear in the TCRdb table, and some are missing; sequencing was by immunoSEQ multiplex PCR. The sample yields 300,000 to 450,000 clones, roughly 9.8% seen once. These TCRs' antigens remain unknown. Specimen: central memory CD4+ T cells from blood. These receptors originate from a man aged 30-40 years with type 1 diabetes.

This rearrangement joins TRBV4-1 to TRBJ1-2; D may be TRBD1 (5 bases). Germline loops: CDR1 MGHRA, CDR2 YSYEKL. V lost 4 bases, J lost 6 bases, and 21 bases lay in between. The CDR3 runs 16 residues. For the CDR3, the DNA is TGCGCCAGCAGCCCCGGTGGCGGCAGGGTCGTAAATGGCTACACCTTC. Protein sequence: CASSPGGGRVVNGYTF.

The genes are TRBV14 and TRBJ1-2; D gene ambiguous. Trimming stripped 0 bases from V and 2 bases from J, with 4 bases between. The CDR3 extends over 13 amino acids. Germline CDR1 and CDR2: SGHDN and FVKESK. The CDR3 DNA reads TGTGCCAGCAGCCAAGATACAAACTATGGCTACACCTTC. Translating it yields CASSQDTNYGYTF.

V usage is TRBV7-6 and J usage is TRBJ1-3; D not certain. Germline V gene lookup returns CDR1 SGHVS and CDR2 FNYEAQ. The CDR3 extends over 15 amino acids. V was trimmed by 3 bases and J by 6 bases, leaving 15 bases between them. CDR3 in amino acids: CASSFRRRKSNTIYF. CDR3 DNA: TGTGCCAGCAGCTTTCGAAGGCGAAAATCAAACACCATATATTTT.

This clone showed up just a few times. CDR3 sequence reads: CASSSRLAGHNEQFF. Here the CDR3 DNA reads TGTGCCAGCAGTTCCCGACTAGCGGGGCACAATGAGCAGTTCTTC. V gene TRBV7-9 combines with J gene TRBJ2-1; 11 bases are shared with TRBD2. V was pared by 6 bases and J by 5 bases, with 6 bases of the junction left unmatched. CDR3 size: 15 residues. Germline loops: CDR1 SEHNR, CDR2 FQNEAQ (reference sequence).

This clone was seen more than once but under ten times. The chain carries TRBV7-2 and TRBJ1-1; TRBD1 is a possible D gene (6 bases). The CDR3 consists of 13 residues. Germline assignment: CDR1 SGHTA and CDR2 FQGNSA. V was trimmed by 2 bases and J by 3 bases, leaving 7 bases between them. CDR3 nucleotide sequence: TGTGCCAGCAGCTTACAGGGGTACACTGAAGCTTTCTTT. Translating gives CASSLQGYTEAFF.

This clone was seen at least ten times. The CDR3 bases are TGTGCCAGCAGCTTACAGGGGTACACTGAAGCTTTCTTT. Translated, it gives CASSLQGYTEAFF. V usage is TRBV11-1 and J usage is TRBJ1-1; possible D gene TRBD1, 6 bases. The V end lost 2 bases, the J end lost 3 bases, and 7 bases lay between the germline ends. Per germline, CDR1 SGHAT and CDR2 FQDESV (reference sequence). This CDR3 region has 13 residues.

This clone has more than one count but fewer than ten. A much larger clone sits a single nucleotide away, making a read error possible. At the DNA level, this CDR3 is encoded by other sequences in the same sample as well. This chain connects TRBV11-2 to TRBJ2-4, with D perhaps matching TRBD2 (6 bases). From germline, CDR1 is SGHAT and CDR2 FQNNGV. CDR3 length equals 16 residues. CDR3 sequence: CASSPAGGKDKNIQYF. CDR3 DNA sequence: TGTGCGAGCAGCCCAGCGGGTGGTAAAGACAAAAACATTCAGTACTTC.

This clone has only a few counts. The chain joins TRBV9 to TRBJ2-5, with D perhaps TRBD1 or TRBD2 (5 bases each). V lost 4 bases, J lost 5 bases, and 15 bases lay in between. The germline CDR1 and CDR2 sequences are SGDLS and YYNGEE. The CDR3 covers 14 residues. The CDR3 protein is CASSTPGRDETQYF. As DNA, the CDR3 is TGTGCCAGCAGCACCCCAGGCAGGGACGAGACCCAGTACTTC.

This clone was counted only a few times. The rearrangement uses TRBV15 and TRBJ2-7; 9 nucleotides match TRBD1. CDR1 is LNHNV and CDR2 is YYDKDF in the germline V gene (reference sequence). V shed 9 bases, J shed 3 bases, and the junction held 3 bases outside the gene matches. This CDR3 has 12 residues. The CDR3 here is CATGQGNYEQYF. Here the CDR3 DNA reads TGTGCCACAGGACAGGGGAACTACGAGCAGTACTTC. The full variable domain, in which reference TRBV15 and TRBJ2-7 provide the parts outside the CDR3, is DAMVIQNPRYQVTQFGKPVTLSCSQTLNHNVMYWYQQKSSQAPKLLFHYYDKDFNNEADTPDNFQSRRPNTSFCFLDIRSPGLGDTAMYLCATGQGNYEQYFGPGTRLTVT.

This clone appeared a few times. The chain has TRBV25-1 and TRBJ1-1; D is unresolved. Trimming cost V 6 bases and J 0 bases, with 8 bases left between them. The CDR3 extends over 13 amino acids. From germline, CDR1 is MGHDK and CDR2 SYGVNS. The DNA for the CDR3 is TGTGCCAGCAGGGTGGGCATGAACACTGAAGCTTTCTTT. It translates to CASRVGMNTEAFF.

The V call is TRBV15, the J call TRBJ2-2; 10 bases are a match to TRBD1. Trimming cost V 3 bases and J 7 bases; bases outside gene matches: 5. The CDR3 contains 15 residues. Germline values: CDR1 LNHNV, CDR2 YYDKDF (reference sequence). In DNA, the CDR3 is TGTGCCACCAGCAGTGGGACAGGGGTAATCGGGGAGCTGTTTTTT. Its protein is CATSSGTGVIGELFF.

This clone was seen more than once but under ten times. The chain is built from TRBV7-2 and TRBJ2-5; either TRBD1 or TRBD2 may fit D (6 bases each). From germline, CDR1 is SGHTA and CDR2 FQGNSA. The V end was cut by 5 bases, the J end by 2 bases, with 18 bases between. CDR3 length: 16 residues. CDR3 DNA sequence: TGTGCCAGCAGCCTCCTCGGGGGCAGCCAACAAGAGACCCAGTACTTC. Its translation: CASSLLGGSQQETQYF. The complete variable domain, with remaining parts taken from reference TRBV7-2 and TRBJ2-5, reads GAGVSQSPSNKVTEKGKDVELRCDPISGHTALYWYRQSLGQGLEFLIYFQGNSAPDKSGLPSDRFSAERTGGSVSTLTIQRTQQEDSAVYLCASSLLGGSQQETQYFGPGTRLLVL.

This chain joins TRBV6-6 and TRBJ1-5; tentatively, D is TRBD1 (5 bases). This CDR3 contains 13 residues. The germline V and J ends were trimmed by 7 bases and 4 bases, with 11 bases remaining between them. Germline CDR1 is MNHNY and CDR2 is SVGAGI (reference sequence). The CDR3 DNA reads TGTGCCAGCAAGAGGGAGGGGAATCAGCCCCAGCATTTT. This sequence encodes CASKREGNQPQHF.

This clone was counted a few times. V is TRBV18 and J is TRBJ1-5; D possibly corresponds to TRBD1 (5 bases). Germline V gene lookup returns CDR1 KGHSH and CDR2 LQKENI. V was shortened by 2 bases and J by 6 bases, with 14 bases between the two germline ends. This CDR3 is 15 amino acids long. CDR3 DNA: TGTGCCAGCTCACCATGGGAGGGGACGATTCAGCCCCAGCATTTT. This sequence encodes CASSPWEGTIQPQHF.

This clone was seen only a few times. The chain combines TRBV4-1 with TRBJ1-4; D gene unclear. The CDR3 spans 15 residues. Germline V gene data show CDR1 as MGHRA and CDR2 as YSYEKL. Trimming pared 4 bases from V and 7 bases from J, leaving 16 bases between. The CDR3 DNA reads as TGCGCCAGCAGCCGGAAGGAACGGGCGGTTGAAAAACTGTTTTTT. This translates into CASSRKERAVEKLFF.

This clone was counted between two and nine times. This chain connects TRBV28 to TRBJ2-7; a weak D match, TRBD2 (6 bases). The CDR3 contains 15 residues. Per germline, CDR1 MDHEN and CDR2 SYDVKM. Trimming removed 3 bases from V and 7 bases from J, with 19 bases in between. The CDR3 loop is CASSFVGGRSGEQYF. The CDR3 DNA reads TGTGCCAGCAGTTTCGTGGGAGGACGATCGGGGGAGCAGTACTTC.

This chain uses TRBV27 with TRBJ1-6; TRBD1 might be the D (5 bases). The germline V and J ends were trimmed by 1 base and 5 bases, with 12 bases remaining between them. The CDR3 spans 16 residues. Germline loops: CDR1 MNHEY, CDR2 SMNVEV (reference sequence). The CDR3 here is CASSLWGSWNNSPLHF. The CDR3 coding sequence is TGTGCCAGCAGTTTATGGGGCAGTTGGAATAATTCACCCCTCCACTTT.

This clone was counted a few times. The chain has TRBV5-4 and TRBJ1-4, with 7 bases that match TRBD1. CDR1 is SGHNT and CDR2 is YYREEE in the germline V gene (reference sequence). Trimming removed 2 bases from V and 7 bases from J; junction bases left unmatched: 5. This CDR3 contains 14 residues. The CDR3 is CASSLGGAGEKLFF. As DNA, the CDR3 is TGTGCCAGCAGCTTAGGGGGCGCGGGTGAAAAACTGTTTTTT.

This clone came up many times. The V call is TRBV6-5, the J call TRBJ2-1, with D tentatively TRBD2 (5 bases). The CDR3 contains 14 residues. Germline CDR1 reads MNHEY; CDR2 reads SVGAGI. V lost 3 bases and J 4 bases, leaving 10 bases between the germline ends. The CDR3 protein is CASSYGGIYNEQFF. CDR3 DNA sequence: TGTGCCAGCAGTTATGGAGGAATTTACAATGAGCAGTTCTTC.

The genes are TRBV28 and TRBJ1-4, with TRBD1 identical over 9 bases. Germline-derived CDR1 and CDR2 are MDHEN and SYDVKM. The CDR3 sequence is 15 residues long. The junction had 8 bases not matched to a gene; V was cut back by 4 bases and J by 8 bases. CDR3 protein: CASSSWTGEGEKLFF. The CDR3 DNA reads as TGTGCCAGCAGTTCTTGGACAGGGGAAGGGGAAAAACTGTTTTTT.

This clone was seen a handful of times. V gene TRBV11-3 combines with J gene TRBJ2-5; 14 positions agree with TRBD2. The CDR3 consists of 20 residues. V was pared by 1 base and J by 1 base, with 11 bases of the junction left unmatched. The V gene's germline CDR1 is SGHNT and CDR2 YENEEA. CDR3 nucleotides: TGTGCCAGCAGCTTAGTAGGCGCCGGGACTAGCGGGAGCCCCCAAGAGACCCAGTACTTC. Protein sequence: CASSLVGAGTSGSPQETQYF.